This T cell receptor beta chain appears in the sequencing data of a study of cytomegalovirus exposure and HLA in healthy donors. Study-level points and caveats: When analyzed later, a missense DCLRE1C variant was found to be linked to TCR beta V- and J-gene trimming. When a later analysis compared HLA-associated TCR beta chains with equally common others, the HLA-associated chains turned out to be more clonally expanded and to have lower generation probabilities.

The CDR3 covers 12 residues. V was trimmed by 4 bases and J by 6 bases, leaving 10 bases between them. PCR primers comprised 60 Vbeta and 13 Jbeta primers. How the authors handled the data: Later work found tens of millions of unique TCR beta chains, with about 10 million shared. Sequenced by immunoSEQ multiplex PCR; TCRdb stores in-frame clones only, minus some. V and J calls and clone size are copied from that table; D and trimming were computed from the DNA. Seen here are about 120,000 clones, roughly two thirds observed once, and the top ten hold over 1.5%. As for this clone: The antigen is undetermined.

The sample comprised PBMCs. J is TRBJ2-7 and V is TRBV23-1; D not certain. TRBV23-1 has ORF status, its function being uncertain. This clonotype originated in a man aged 30 to 45 in good health and CMV-seropositive. The CDR3 spells CASSRGPLEQYF. The CDR3 DNA reads as TGCGCCAGCAGTCGTGGCCCCCTCGAGCAGTACTTC.